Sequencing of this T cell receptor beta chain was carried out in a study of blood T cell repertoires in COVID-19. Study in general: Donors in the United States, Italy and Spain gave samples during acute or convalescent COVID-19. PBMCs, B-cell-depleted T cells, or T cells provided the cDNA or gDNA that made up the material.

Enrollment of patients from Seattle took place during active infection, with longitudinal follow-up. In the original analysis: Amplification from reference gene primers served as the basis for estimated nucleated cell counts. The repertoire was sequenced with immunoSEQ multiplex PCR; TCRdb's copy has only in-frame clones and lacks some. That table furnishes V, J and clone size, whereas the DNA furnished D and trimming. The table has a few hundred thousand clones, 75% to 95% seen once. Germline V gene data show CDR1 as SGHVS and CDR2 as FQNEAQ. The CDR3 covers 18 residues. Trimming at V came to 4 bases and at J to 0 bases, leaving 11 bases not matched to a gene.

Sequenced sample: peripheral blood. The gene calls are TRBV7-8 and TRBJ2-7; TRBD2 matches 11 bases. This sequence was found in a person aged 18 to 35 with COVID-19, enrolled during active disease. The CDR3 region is CASSYNPGLAGRSYEQYF. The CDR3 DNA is TGTGCCAGCAGCTATAACCCCGGACTAGCGGGCCGCTCCTACGAGCAGTACTTC.